This T cell receptor beta chain was recovered during a study of patients and donors after allogeneic stem cell transplantation. The trim removed 7 bases at V and 4 bases at J, leaving 10 bases unmatched. Germline lookup yields CDR1 MDHEN and CDR2 SYDVKM. The length of the CDR3 is 15 residues. TCRdb passed the RT-PCR reads through MiXCR, listing each CDR3 protein once. Among some 960,000 distinct CDR3 sequences listed, about a sixth were seen once. The V gene is TRBV28, the J gene TRBJ2-3, with 8 bases matching TRBD2. The sequence derives from a human donor who was either an allogeneic HSCT recipient or a stem cell or donor lymphocyte infusion donor (not recorded which). It is not recorded whose cells these are; they may come from a transplant donor. The sample taken for sequencing was blood, either unsorted or a sorted T cell fraction (not recorded which). The CDR3 nucleotides are TGTGCCAGCACCGGGGGGCTAGCGGGCGCAGATACGCAGTATTTT. It is translated as CASTGGLAGADTQYF. Looking up the rest from reference TRBV28 and TRBJ2-3 gives the full variable domain: DVKVTQSSRYLVKRTGEKVFLECVQDMDHENMFWYRQDPGLGLRLIYFSYDVKMKEKGDIPEGYSVSREKKERFSLILESASTNQTSMYLCASTGGLAGADTQYFGPGTRLTVL.